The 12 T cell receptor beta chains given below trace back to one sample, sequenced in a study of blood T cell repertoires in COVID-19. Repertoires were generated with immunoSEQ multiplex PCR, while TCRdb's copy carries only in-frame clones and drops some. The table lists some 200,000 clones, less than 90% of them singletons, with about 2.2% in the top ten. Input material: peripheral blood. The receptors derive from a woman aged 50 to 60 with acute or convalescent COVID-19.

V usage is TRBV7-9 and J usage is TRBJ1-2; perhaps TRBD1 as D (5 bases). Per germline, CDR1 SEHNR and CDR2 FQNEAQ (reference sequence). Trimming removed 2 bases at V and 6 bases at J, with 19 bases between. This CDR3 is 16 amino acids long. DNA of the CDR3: TGTGCCAGCAGCTTAAGTGGACCAGGGTTTTACAATGGCTACACCTTC. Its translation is CASSLSGPGFYNGYTF.

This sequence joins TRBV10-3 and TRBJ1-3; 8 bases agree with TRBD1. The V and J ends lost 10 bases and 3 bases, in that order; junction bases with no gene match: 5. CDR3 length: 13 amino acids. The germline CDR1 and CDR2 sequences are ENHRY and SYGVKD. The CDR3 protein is CATTGGSGNTIYF. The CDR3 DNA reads TGTGCCACAACAGGGGGGAGTGGAAACACCATATATTTT.

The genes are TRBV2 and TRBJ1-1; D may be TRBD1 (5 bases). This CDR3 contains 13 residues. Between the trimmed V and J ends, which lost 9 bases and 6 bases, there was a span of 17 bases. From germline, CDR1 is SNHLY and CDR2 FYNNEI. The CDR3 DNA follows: TGTGCCAGTCTTGGATCAGGGTTGTCTGAAGCTTTCTTT. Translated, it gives CASLGSGLSEAFF. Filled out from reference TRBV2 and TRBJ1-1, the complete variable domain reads EPEVTQTPSHQVTQMGQEVILRCVPISNHLYFYWYRQILGQKVEFLVSFYNNEISEKSEIFDDQFSVERPDGSNFTLKIRSTKLEDSAMYFCASLGSGLSEAFFGQGTRLTVV.

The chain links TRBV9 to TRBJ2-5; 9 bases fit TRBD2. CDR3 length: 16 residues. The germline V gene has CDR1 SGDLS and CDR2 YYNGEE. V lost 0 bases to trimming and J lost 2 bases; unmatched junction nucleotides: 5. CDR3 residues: CASSVAGAGGQETQYF. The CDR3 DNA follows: TGTGCCAGCAGCGTAGCTGGTGCGGGGGGGCAAGAGACCCAGTACTTC.

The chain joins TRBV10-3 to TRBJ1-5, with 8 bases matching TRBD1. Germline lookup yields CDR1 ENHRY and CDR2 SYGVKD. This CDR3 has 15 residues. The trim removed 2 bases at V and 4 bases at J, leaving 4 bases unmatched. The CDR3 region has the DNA TGTGCCATCAGTGAGGACAGGGGATGGAATCAGCCCCAGCATTTT. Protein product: CAISEDRGWNQPQHF.

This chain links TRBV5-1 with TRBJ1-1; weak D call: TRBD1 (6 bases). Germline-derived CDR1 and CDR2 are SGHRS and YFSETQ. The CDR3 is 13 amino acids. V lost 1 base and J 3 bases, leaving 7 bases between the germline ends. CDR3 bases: TGCGCCAGCAGCTTGTCAGGGGACACTGAAGCTTTCTTT. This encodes CASSLSGDTEAFF. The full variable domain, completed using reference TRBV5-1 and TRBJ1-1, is KAGVTQTPRYLIKTRGQQVTLSCSPISGHRSVSWYQQTPGQGLQFLFEYFSETQRNKGNFPGRFSGRQFSNSRSEMNVSTLELGDSALYLCASSLSGDTEAFFGQGTRLTVV.

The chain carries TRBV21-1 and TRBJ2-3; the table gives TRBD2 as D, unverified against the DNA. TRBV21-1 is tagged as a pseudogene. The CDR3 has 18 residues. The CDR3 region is CASSKRFVFSSCTDTQYF. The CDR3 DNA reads TGTGCCAGCAGCAAGAGGTTCGTCTTCTCGAGTTGCACAGATACGCAGTATTTT.

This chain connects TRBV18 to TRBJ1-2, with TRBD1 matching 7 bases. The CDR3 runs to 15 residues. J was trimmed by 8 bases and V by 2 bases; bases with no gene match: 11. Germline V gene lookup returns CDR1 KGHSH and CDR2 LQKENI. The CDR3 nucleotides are TGTGCCAGCTCACCATCCCGGGACAGCATAGGAGGCTACACCTTC. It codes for CASSPSRDSIGGYTF.

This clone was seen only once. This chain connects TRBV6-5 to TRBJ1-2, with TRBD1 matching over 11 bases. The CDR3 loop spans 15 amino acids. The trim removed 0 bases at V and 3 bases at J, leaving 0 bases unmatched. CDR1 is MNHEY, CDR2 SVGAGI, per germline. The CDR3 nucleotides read TGTGCCAGCAGTTACTCGGGACAGGGGGACTATGGCTACACCTTC. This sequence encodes CASSYSGQGDYGYTF.

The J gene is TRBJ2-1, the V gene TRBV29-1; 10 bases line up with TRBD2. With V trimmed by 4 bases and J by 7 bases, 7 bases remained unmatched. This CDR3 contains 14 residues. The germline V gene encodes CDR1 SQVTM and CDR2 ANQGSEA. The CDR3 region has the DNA TGCAGCGTTGCGGCTAGCGGGAGATCTAATGAGCAGTTCTTC. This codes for CSVAASGRSNEQFF.

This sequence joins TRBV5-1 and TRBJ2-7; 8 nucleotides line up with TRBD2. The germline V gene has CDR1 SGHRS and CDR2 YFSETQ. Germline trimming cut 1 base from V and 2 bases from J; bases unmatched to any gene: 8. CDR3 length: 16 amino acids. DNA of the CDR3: TGCGCCAGCAGCTTGAGCGGGACTAGGCCCCCCTACGAGCAGTACTTC. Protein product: CASSLSGTRPPYEQYF.

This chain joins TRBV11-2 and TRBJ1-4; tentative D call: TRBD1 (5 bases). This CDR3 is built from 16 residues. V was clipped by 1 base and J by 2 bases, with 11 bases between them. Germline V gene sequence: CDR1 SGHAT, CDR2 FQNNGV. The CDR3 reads CASSLVRQGTNEKLFF. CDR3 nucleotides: TGTGCCAGCAGCTTAGTACGGCAGGGCACTAATGAAAAACTGTTTTTT.